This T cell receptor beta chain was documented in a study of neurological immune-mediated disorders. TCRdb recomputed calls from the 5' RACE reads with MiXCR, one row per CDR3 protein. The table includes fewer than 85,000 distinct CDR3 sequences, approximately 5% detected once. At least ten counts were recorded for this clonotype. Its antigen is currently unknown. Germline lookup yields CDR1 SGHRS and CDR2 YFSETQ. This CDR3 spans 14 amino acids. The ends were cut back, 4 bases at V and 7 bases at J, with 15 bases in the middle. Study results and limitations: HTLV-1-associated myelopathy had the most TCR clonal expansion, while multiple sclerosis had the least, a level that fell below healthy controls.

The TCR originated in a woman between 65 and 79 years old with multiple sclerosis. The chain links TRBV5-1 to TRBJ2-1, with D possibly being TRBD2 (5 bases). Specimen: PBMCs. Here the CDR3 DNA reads TGCGCCAGCAGCCTCCTGACTACTTCGAATGAGCAGTTCTTC. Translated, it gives CASSLLTTSNEQFF.